This T cell receptor (beta chain) derives from a study of cytomegalovirus exposure and HLA in healthy donors. Findings and caveats of the study: The authors considered a cluster of highly shared sequence variants likely to be a sequencing artifact. On later analysis, the bulk of CMV-associated TCR beta chains appeared to be HLA-restricted.

A remark on this clone: The antigen remains unidentified.

V lost 6 bases to trimming and J lost 0 bases, with 11 bases between them. CDR3 size: 14 residues. Germline assignment: CDR1 MNHEY and CDR2 SVGAGI. Primers included in the PCR were 60 Vbeta and 13 Jbeta primers. TCRdb keeps only in-frame clones here, not all; method: immunoSEQ multiplex PCR. Here the sample spans around 100,000 clones, roughly 70% being singletons. The sequence derives from a woman younger than 30 in good health and CMV-seropositive. Sample: PBMCs. The chain couples TRBV6-5 to TRBJ1-1, with D perhaps matching TRBD1 (5 bases). The CDR3: CASSPGGLNTEAFF. CDR3 DNA: TGTGCCAGCAGCCCCGGGGGGTTGAACACTGAAGCTTTCTTT.